This entry lists 27 T cell receptor beta chains sequenced from one sample in a study of T cells in Graves' hyperthyroidism and ophthalmopathy (dated by TCRdb to the late 2010s). The method behind the library was multiplex PCR. Sequencing relied on an Illumina HiSeq 2000. The TCR beta CDR3 regions were amplified from RNA transcripts. The TCR CDR3 was subjected to a first round of RT-PCR using the HTBI primer set and the Qiagen OneStep RT-PCR kit. TCRdb passed the public sequencing reads through fastp at Q25 and MiXCR, retaining productive beta sequences. A single entry per CDR3 protein holds the most common genes and DNA from its merged rows. The sample has about 700,000 distinct CDR3 sequences on record, just under 45% of them singletons. The top ten hold approximately 6.8% of the sample. Sequencing was carried out using peripheral blood or thyroid tissue (not recorded which). All receptors derive from an adult man with Graves' disease, either hyperthyroidism or ophthalmopathy (not recorded which).

V and J are TRBV25-1 and TRBJ1-1; TRBD1 matches 9 bases. The ends lost 1 base at V and 2 bases at J; junction bases unmatched: 8. Germline CDR1 and CDR2: MGHDK and SYGVNS. The CDR3 runs to 17 residues. The CDR3 region has the DNA TGTGCCAGCAGTGAATTAAAAGGGACAGGGATCAACACTGAAGCTTTCTTT. Its protein product is CASSELKGTGINTEAFF.

This clonotype was counted a few times. V gene TRBV12-3 or TRBV12-4 combines with J gene TRBJ1-5; D is uncertain. This CDR3 comprises 15 residues. V lost 3 bases and J lost 7, with 16 bases in between. This chain's CDR3 is CASSFGGLGSQPQHF. The DNA for the CDR3 is TGTGCCAGCAGTTTTGGTGGGCTAGGTAGCCAGCCCCAGCATTTT.

This CDR3 is CASMRTGGNHQPQHF. CDR3 nucleotides: TGTGCCAGCATGCGGACAGGGGGTAATCATCAGCCCCAGCATTTT. The chain is built from TRBV2 and TRBJ1-5, with 10 bases aligning to TRBD1. With 7 bases clipped from V and 5 bases from J, the junction kept 8 bases outside the gene matches. Per the germline V gene, CDR1 is SNHLY and CDR2 is FYNNEI. The CDR3 loop spans 15 amino acids.

The chain uses TRBV12-3 or TRBV12-4 and TRBJ1-6; D is possibly TRBD1 (5 bases). Deletions cut 6 bases from V and 6 bases from J, with 15 bases between. The CDR3 is made up of 15 amino acids. The CDR3 reads CASSSTPGPNSPLHF. In DNA form, the CDR3 reads TGTGCCAGCAGCTCGACGCCGGGACCTAATTCACCCCTCCACTTT.

This clonotype came up a few times. Germline and junction disagree at one end, which may indicate a read error. CDR3 sequence (DNA): TGTGCTAGCAGCTTAGTGGGTAGTAACCTCCCATTATTCTACGAGCAGTACTTC. Protein sequence: CASSLVGSNLPLFYEQYF. The genes are TRBV7-9 and TRBJ2-7; D not resolved. CDR1 and CDR2 from the germline V gene are SEHNR and FQNEAQ (reference sequence). The CDR3 loop spans 18 amino acids.

The gene calls are TRBV19 and TRBJ1-2; weak D call: TRBD1 (6 bases). CDR1 is LNHDA and CDR2 is SQIVND in the germline V gene (reference sequence). The V and J ends lost 5 bases and 1 base respectively, with 20 bases between them. The CDR3 is made up of 17 amino acids. The CDR3 loop is CASSSHLPTGSNYGYTF. CDR3 DNA sequence: TGTGCCAGTAGTTCCCATCTTCCGACAGGTAGTAACTATGGCTACACCTTC.

This clonotype has at least ten counts. V usage is TRBV29-1 and J usage is TRBJ1-6; 8 bases align to TRBD1. The CDR3 spans 14 residues. Germline CDR1 and CDR2: SQVTM and ANQGSEA. V lost 0 bases and J lost 8; bases outside the gene matches: 3. The CDR3: CSVEESQGDSPLHF. Here the CDR3 DNA reads TGCAGCGTTGAAGAGTCACAGGGGGATTCACCCCTCCACTTT. Using reference TRBV29-1 and TRBJ1-6 for the parts outside the CDR3, the full variable domain is SAVISQKPSRDICQRGTSLTIQCQVDSQVTMMFWYRQQPGQSLTLIATANQGSEATYESGFVIDKFPISRPNLTFSTLTVSNMSPEDSSIYLCSVEESQGDSPLHFGNGTRLTVT.

This chain joins TRBV29-1 and TRBJ1-2, with D perhaps TRBD1 (5 bases). Germline values: CDR1 SQVTM, CDR2 ANQGSEA. V was trimmed by 8 bases and J by 4 bases, leaving 14 bases between them. This CDR3 contains 12 residues. As DNA, the CDR3 is TGCAGCCCGCTAGCGGGGGGCTATGGCTACACCTTC. Translating gives CSPLAGGYGYTF.

About this clonotype: The junction does not match germline at one end; this may be a read error. This chain joins TRBV24-1 and TRBJ2-7, with 8 positions matching TRBD2. The V gene's germline CDR1 is KGHDR and CDR2 SFDVKD. The CDR3 covers 16 residues. The CDR3 nucleotides are TGTGCCAGCAGTGATCCTATTACTAGCGGAAGCTACGAGCAGTACTTC. This codes for CASSDPITSGSYEQYF.

About this clonotype: Being one base from a much bigger clone, this may be a read error. Without the conserved terminal phenylalanine or tryptophan, this CDR3 likely stems from a read error. The CDR3 protein is CASSLMTANYGYTL. CDR3 sequence (DNA): TGTGCCAGCAGCTTAATGACAGCTAACTATGGCTACACCCTC. The gene calls are TRBV11-1 and TRBJ1-2, with a tentative D call TRBD1 (5 bases). The germline V and J ends were trimmed by 2 bases and 0 bases, with 7 bases remaining between them. Germline V gene sequence: CDR1 SGHAT, CDR2 FQDESV (reference sequence). This CDR3 spans 14 amino acids.

The CDR3 DNA reads TGCAGCGTTGAAGACAGGGGCAACGAGCAGGGCTCCTACGAGCAGTACTTC. This sequence encodes CSVEDRGNEQGSYEQYF. The chain uses TRBV29-1 and TRBJ2-7, with D possibly matching TRBD1 (6 bases). This CDR3 is built from 17 residues. The germline CDR1 and CDR2 sequences are SQVTM and ANQGSEA. V was shortened by 0 bases and J by 0 bases, with 18 bases between the two germline ends.

The CDR3 sequence is CASSVVGTGSYEQYF. Written as DNA, the CDR3 is TGTGCCAGCAGCGTAGTCGGGACAGGCTCCTACGAGCAGTACTTC. The rearrangement uses TRBV9 and TRBJ2-7; 8 bases are a match to TRBD1. The J segment lost 0 bases and the V segment lost 0 bases, leaving 2 bases of the junction unmatched. In germline, CDR1 is SGDLS, CDR2 YYNGEE. This CDR3 is 15 amino acids long. The entire variable domain, with the rest obtained from reference TRBV9 and TRBJ2-7, is as follows: DSGVTQTPKHLITATGQRVTLRCSPRSGDLSVYWYQQSLDQGLQFLIQYYNGEERAKGNILERFSAQQFPDLHSELNLSSLELGDSALYFCASSVVGTGSYEQYFGPGTRLTVT.

The chain is built from TRBV2 and TRBJ1-1; no reliable D call. Germline CDR1 SNHLY, CDR2 FYNNEI. V was trimmed by 3 bases and J by 1 base, leaving 6 bases between them. The CDR3 is made up of 13 amino acids. In DNA, the CDR3 is TGTGCCAGCAGTGAGTGGCAGAACACTGAAGCTTTCTTT. Its protein is CASSEWQNTEAFF.

The chain carries TRBV5-1 and TRBJ1-4; D gene uncertain. Germline V gene lookup returns CDR1 SGHRS and CDR2 YFSETQ. This CDR3 region has 16 residues. V dropped 0 bases and J dropped 5 bases, with 14 bases sitting between them. CDR3 coding DNA: TGCGCCAGCAGCTTGGCCGCCAGCAGTCGGAATGAAAAACTGTTTTTT. This translates into CASSLAASSRNEKLFF.

This chain joins TRBV5-1 and TRBJ2-5, with TRBD2 matching 7 bases. Germline V CDR1 and CDR2: SGHRS, YFSETQ. With V trimmed by 4 bases and J by 5 bases, 5 bases remained unmatched. CDR3 length: 13 amino acids. The chain's CDR3 is CASSLGGIETQYF. CDR3 DNA: TGCGCCAGCAGCCTGGGAGGGATTGAGACCCAGTACTTC.

The V call is TRBV2, the J call TRBJ1-1; D unresolved. V was trimmed by 5 bases and J by 0 bases, leaving 10 bases between them. The CDR3 consists of 14 residues. CDR1 and CDR2 (germline): SNHLY, FYNNEI. The CDR3 DNA reads TGTGCCAGCAGTATCGCCGGATTGAACACTGAAGCTTTCTTT. Translating it yields CASSIAGLNTEAFF.

The genes are TRBV11-2 and TRBJ2-7, with D perhaps TRBD1 or TRBD2 (7 bases each). Germline CDR1 is SGHAT and CDR2 is FQNNGV. The CDR3 runs 15 residues. Trimming left V 5 bases short and J 3 bases short, with 17 bases between. For the CDR3, the DNA is TGTGCCAGCAGCCCCTGGGACAGCGGGGACTACGAGCAGTACTTC. Its translation is CASSPWDSGDYEQYF.

Here the CDR3 reads CSASEGQGAVETQYF. The CDR3 DNA is TGCAGTGCTAGCGAGGGACAGGGGGCGGTGGAGACCCAGTACTTC. The J gene is TRBJ2-5, the V gene TRBV20-1; TRBD1 matches at 12 bases. V dropped 3 bases and J dropped 5; count of bases not matched to a gene: 7. The CDR3 runs to 15 residues. The germline V gene encodes CDR1 DFQATT and CDR2 SNEGSKA (reference sequence).

This clonotype has more than one count but fewer than ten. V usage is TRBV10-3 and J usage is TRBJ1-2, with 8 bases that match TRBD1. Germline assignment: CDR1 ENHRY and CDR2 SYGVKD. There are 14 residues in the CDR3. V shed 10 bases and J 4 bases; nucleotides not matched to a gene: 11. The CDR3 loop is CASRRPGGAYGYTF. The CDR3 nucleotides are TGTGCCAGCAGGCGTCCAGGGGGCGCCTATGGCTACACCTTC.

Remarks on this clonotype: This may stem from a read error, because a much larger clone lies one nucleotide away. This chain connects TRBV10-3 to TRBJ1-6, with D perhaps TRBD1 (6 bases). The CDR3 loop spans 14 amino acids. Trimming took 2 bases from V and 5 from J, leaving 7 bases between them. Germline CDR1 is ENHRY and CDR2 is SYGVKD. The CDR3 sequence is CAISETGNNSPLHF. The DNA for the CDR3 is TGTGCCATCAGTGAGACAGGGAATAATTCACCCCTCCACTTT.

This clonotype occurred many times. The rearrangement links TRBV9 to TRBJ1-4, with unresolved D. The CDR3 is 14 amino acids. CDR1 and CDR2 (germline): SGDLS, YYNGEE. Deletions cut 3 bases from V and 7 bases from J, with 13 bases between. The CDR3 DNA sequence: TGTGCCAGCAGCGCCGACATACGTGGTGAAAAACTGTTTTTT. Amino acids: CASSADIRGEKLFF.

The chain recombines TRBV2 with TRBJ2-5, with 7 nucleotides matching TRBD1. The CDR3 has 15 amino acids. V gave up 5 bases and J gave up 9 bases; unmatched junction bases: 15. Germline V gene sequence: CDR1 SNHLY, CDR2 FYNNEI. The CDR3 protein is CASSYSPGGTWAQYF. Here the CDR3 DNA reads TGTGCCAGCAGTTACTCCCCAGGGGGAACATGGGCCCAGTACTTC.

As concerns this clonotype: Germline is not matched at one junction end, which may reflect a read error. The CDR3, as DNA: TGTGCCAGCAGCAGTACCGGGACTCCCTCTTCCTACGAGCAGTACTTC. Its translation: CASSSTGTPSSYEQYF. The gene calls are TRBV5-1 and TRBJ2-7, with D maybe TRBD2 (6 bases). This CDR3 is built from 16 residues. The germline CDR1 and CDR2 sequences are SGHRS and YFSETQ.

This clonotype was counted only a few times. The chain has TRBV5-4 and TRBJ2-7, with D possibly being TRBD1 or TRBD2 (6 bases each). This CDR3 comprises 16 residues. Germline assignment: CDR1 SGHNT and CDR2 YYREEE (reference sequence). Trimming stripped 2 bases from V and 3 bases from J, with 18 bases between. CDR3 region: CASSLGGIPPDYEQYF. Written as DNA, the CDR3 is TGTGCCAGCAGCTTAGGGGGGATACCCCCTGACTACGAGCAGTACTTC.

The V call is TRBV24-1, the J call TRBJ2-5; D ambiguous. The CDR3 has 14 amino acids. V lost 4 bases and J lost 1, with 9 bases in between. Germline lookup yields CDR1 KGHDR and CDR2 SFDVKD. CDR3 sequence: CATSEVIAQETQYF. The CDR3 nucleotides are TGTGCCACCAGTGAAGTAATCGCCCAAGAGACCCAGTACTTC.

This clonotype occurred a few times. The gene calls are TRBV7-2 and TRBJ1-6; D unclear. CDR1 and CDR2 (germline): SGHTA, FQGNSA. The ends were cut back, 3 bases at V and 1 base at J, with 7 bases in the middle. This CDR3 comprises 15 residues. CDR3 residues: CASSLLGSYNSPLHF. CDR3 nucleotide sequence: TGTGCCAGCAGCTTGCTGGGATCCTATAATTCACCCCTCCACTTT.

The V call is TRBV25-1, the J call TRBJ1-6; TRBD1 aligns across 10 bases. The CDR3 loop spans 14 amino acids. J was trimmed by 7 bases and V by 8 bases; bases with no gene match: 5. Germline CDR1 MGHDK, CDR2 SYGVNS. The CDR3: CASGGQGTNSPLHF. Written as DNA, the CDR3 is TGTGCCAGCGGGGGACAGGGGACGAATTCACCCCTCCACTTT. Together with reference TRBV25-1 and TRBJ1-6, the CDR3 gives the full variable domain: EADIYQTPRYLVIGTGKKITLECSQTMGHDKMYWYQQDPGMELHLIHYSYGVNSTEKGDLSSESTVSRIRTEHFPLTLESARPSHTSQYLCASGGQGTNSPLHFGNGTRLTVT.